This TCR beta chain is drawn from a study of neurological immune-mediated disorders. Study-level findings and limits: CDR3 amino acid sequences of expanded clones were not shared across subjects, a result suggesting private repertoires in all groups.

The cDNA was synthesized by means of template-switch 5'RACE, which was carried out with 10-nucleotide random UMIs. One entry per CDR3 protein, called by TCRdb with MiXCR from the 5' RACE reads. In the table there are about 27,000 distinct CDR3 sequences, roughly 21% of which are singletons. A note on this clonotype: Antigen specificity is unknown. A junction end diverges from the germline sequence, so it may reflect a read error.

The CDR3 consists of 14 residues. Germline V gives CDR1 SQVTM, CDR2 ANQGSEA. Among the participants, healthy controls were blood bank volunteers in Maryland, USA. The sequence was obtained from a woman in her sixties or seventies in good health. The sample taken for sequencing was PBMCs. The genes are TRBV29-1 and TRBJ2-1; 9 bases align to TRBD1. The DNA for the CDR3 is TGTAGCGTTGATTGGGACAGGGTATGGCGTGAGCAGTTCTTC. Translation: CSVDWDRVWREQFF.